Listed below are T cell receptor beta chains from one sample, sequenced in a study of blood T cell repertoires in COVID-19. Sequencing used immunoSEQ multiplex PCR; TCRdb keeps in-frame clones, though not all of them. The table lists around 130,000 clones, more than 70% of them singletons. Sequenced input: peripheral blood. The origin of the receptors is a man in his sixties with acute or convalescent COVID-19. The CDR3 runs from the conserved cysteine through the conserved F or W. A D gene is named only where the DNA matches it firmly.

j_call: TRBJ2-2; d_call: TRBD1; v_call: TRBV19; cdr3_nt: TGTGCCAGTAGTACGAGGGGGCAGGGGAACACCGGGGAGCTGTTTTTT; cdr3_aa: CASSTRGQGNTGELFF
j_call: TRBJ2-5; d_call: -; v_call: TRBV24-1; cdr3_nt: TGTGCCACCAGTGATTTAAGGGGAGAGACCCAGTACTTC; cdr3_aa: CATSDLRGETQYF
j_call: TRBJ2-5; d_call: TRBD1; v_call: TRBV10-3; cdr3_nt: TGTGCCACCCGACAGGGCGAGACCCAGTACTTC; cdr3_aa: CATRQGETQYF
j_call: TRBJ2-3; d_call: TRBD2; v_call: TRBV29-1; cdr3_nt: TGCAGCGTTGAACAACTAGCGGGAGTTACAGATACGCAGTATTTT; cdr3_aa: CSVEQLAGVTDTQYF
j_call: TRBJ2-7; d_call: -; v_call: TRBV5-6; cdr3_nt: TGTGCCAGCAGCCCGGGATCTCTGGGGCAGTACTTC; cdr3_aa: CASSPGSLGQYF
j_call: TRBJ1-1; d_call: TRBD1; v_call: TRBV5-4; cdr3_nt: TGTGCCAGCAGCTTGGCAGGGGGAACACAAGCTTTCTTT; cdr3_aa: CASSLAGGTQAFF
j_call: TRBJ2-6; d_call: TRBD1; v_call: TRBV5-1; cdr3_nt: TGCGCCAGCAGCGCCGGGACAGGGGGCCTCTCTGGGGCCAACGTCCTGACTTTC; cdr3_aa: CASSAGTGGLSGANVLTF
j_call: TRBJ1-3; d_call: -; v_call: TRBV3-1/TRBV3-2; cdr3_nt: TGTGCCAGCAGGTTGGGAGGGGCCACTGGAAACACCATATATTTT; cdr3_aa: CASRLGGATGNTIYF
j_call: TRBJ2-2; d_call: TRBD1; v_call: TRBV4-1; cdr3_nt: TGCGCCAGCAGCCTAGACCGGGACAGCCCTCGGGCCGGGGAGCTGTTTTTT; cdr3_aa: CASSLDRDSPRAGELFF
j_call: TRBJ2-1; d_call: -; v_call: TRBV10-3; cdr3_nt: TGTGCCATCAGAGGACAGAGCTCCTACAATGAGCAGTTCTTC; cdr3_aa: CAIRGQSSYNEQFF
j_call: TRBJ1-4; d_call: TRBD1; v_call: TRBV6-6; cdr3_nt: TGTGCCAGCAGTTACTCCGGGACAGGGGCGGAAAAACTGTTTTTT; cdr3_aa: CASSYSGTGAEKLFF